These 2 T cell receptor beta chains originate from one sample sequenced in a study of prognosis after radiotherapy for stage I lung cancer. The authors amplified TCR beta CDR3 from genomic DNA using two-round multiplex PCR. First-round PCR used primers specific to each TRBV and TRBJ gene. TCRdb used MiXCR to reprocess the multiplex PCR reads, holding one entry per CDR3 protein. Seen here are just over 30,000 distinct CDR3 sequences, around 32% observed once, and the top ten hold about 33%. Here the sequenced sample was PBMCs, taken before or after stereotactic body radiation therapy (not recorded which). The receptor set was obtained from a donor aged 50 or older with non-small cell lung cancer.

Points on this clonotype: One base separates it from a far larger clone, so it is likely a read error. V and J are TRBV6-9 and TRBJ2-6, with 8 bases identical to TRBD1. J lost 4 bases, V lost 3 bases, and 5 bases had no gene match. Looked up from germline, CDR1 is MNHGY and CDR2 is SVAAGI. The CDR3 consists of 16 residues. This CDR3 is CASSYLTGEGANVLTF. CDR3 sequence (DNA): TGTGCCAGCAGTTACCTGACAGGGGAAGGGGCCAACGTCCTGACTTTC.

As to this clonotype: A much bigger clone sits one base away, suggesting this may be a read error. J is TRBJ2-3 and V is TRBV4-1; a weak D match, TRBD1 (5 bases). The CDR3 is 14 residues long. V gave up 2 bases and J gave up 4 bases, with 10 bases separating them. The germline CDR1 and CDR2 sequences are MGHRA and YSYEKL. DNA of the CDR3: TGCGCCAGCAGCCAATGCACAGGTCCAGATACGCAGTATTTT. As protein: CASSQCTGPDTQYF.